This T cell receptor beta chain was sequenced during a study of T cell repertoires in cytomegalovirus infection. Study-level findings and limits: CMV carriers having the relevant HLA were flagged by cumulative public TCR beta family frequency.

TCRdb itself ran the reads through MiXCR, one entry per CDR3 protein. The table has some 920,000 distinct CDR3 sequences, less than 40% seen once. The germline CDR1 and CDR2 sequences are SEHNR and FQNEAQ (reference sequence). V lost 5 bases and J 10 bases, leaving 9 bases between the germline ends. There are 11 residues in the CDR3. Points on this clonotype: The antigen remains undetermined.

The specimen comprised cultured CD8+ T cells from PBMCs, sampled from culture after CMV antigen stimulation. V is TRBV7-9 and J is TRBJ2-1; D unclear. The sequence was obtained from a human donor in good health (CMV status not recorded). Some clones in this sample may be carry-over from other donors' samples. For the CDR3, the DNA is TGTGCCAGCAGCCCCAGCAAGGAGCAGTTCTTC. It encodes CASSPSKEQFF.